This TCR beta chain stems from a study of shared clonotypes between healthy human individuals. Measured with immunoSEQ multiplex PCR; TCRdb has only the in-frame clones, and not every one. The sample has roughly 2 million clones; almost 96% are singletons. Study-level results: Clonotype sharing among donors was thought likely to change with sequencing depth.

As to this clone: The antigen remains undetermined.

Sequenced: naive CD4+ T cells sorted from blood. As to subset: CD45RA+ positively selected. The receptor's source is a man younger than 30 in good health.

The CDR3 spells CARSLESSEKQYF. CDR3 bases: TGTGCCAGAAGCTTGGAGTCTAGCGAGAAGCAGTACTTC. The J gene is TRBJ2-7, the V gene TRBV5-3; TRBD2 is a possible D gene (6 bases). TRBV5-3 is labeled an ORF, and its function is uncertain. V lost 0 bases to trimming and J lost 8 bases, with 12 bases between them. The length of the CDR3 is 13 residues.